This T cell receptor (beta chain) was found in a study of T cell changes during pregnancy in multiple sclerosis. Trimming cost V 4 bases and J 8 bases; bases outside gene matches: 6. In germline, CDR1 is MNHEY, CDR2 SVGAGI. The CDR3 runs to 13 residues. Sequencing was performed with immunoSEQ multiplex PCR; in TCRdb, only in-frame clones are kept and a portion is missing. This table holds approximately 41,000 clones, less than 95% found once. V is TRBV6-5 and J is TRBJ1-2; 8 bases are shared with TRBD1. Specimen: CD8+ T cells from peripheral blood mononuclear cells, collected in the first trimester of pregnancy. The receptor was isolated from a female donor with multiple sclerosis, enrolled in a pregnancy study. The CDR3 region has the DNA TGTGCCAGCAGTTTTCAGGGGGCTCGCGGCTACACCTTC. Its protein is CASSFQGARGYTF.